These T cell receptor beta chains were read from a single sample in a study of cytomegalovirus exposure and HLA in healthy donors. Produced via immunoSEQ multiplex PCR; TCRdb's table is partial and in-frame only. In the table there are some 250,000 clones, around 80% of which are singletons. The sequenced material came from PBMCs. These TCRs come from a woman between 40 and 50 years old in good health and CMV-seropositive. CDR3s include the opening cysteine and the closing phenylalanine or tryptophan. The order of the fields is clone size, D gene, J gene, V gene, CDR3 length, CDR3 DNA, CDR3 protein. A D gene is named only where the DNA matches it firmly. The size entry is marked missing in some rows and otherwise reads once, few, many or a size class.

clone_size: -
d_call: -
j_call: TRBJ1-2
v_call: TRBV4-3
cdr3_length: 15
cdr3_nt: TGCGCCAGCAGCCCTAAGGTAGTGGGGGGAGGTGGCTACACCTTC
cdr3_aa: CASSPKVVGGGGYTF

clone_size: -
d_call: TRBD2
j_call: TRBJ2-3
v_call: TRBV5-1
cdr3_length: 19
cdr3_nt: TGCGCCAGCAGCTTAACTAGCGTTACGCCCGAAGAGGACACAGATACGCAGTATTTT
cdr3_aa: CASSLTSVTPEEDTDTQYF

clone_size: once
d_call: -
j_call: TRBJ1-1
v_call: TRBV7-2
cdr3_length: 14
cdr3_nt: TGTGCCAGCAGCTTAGGGGGGGTCGGCACTGAAGCTTTCTTT
cdr3_aa: CASSLGGVGTEAFF

clone_size: -
d_call: -
j_call: TRBJ1-1
v_call: TRBV19
cdr3_length: 13
cdr3_nt: TGTGCCAGTAGTAGCACAGGGAACACTGAAGCTTTCTTC
cdr3_aa: CASSSTGNTEAFF

clone_size: -
d_call: TRBD1
j_call: TRBJ1-1
v_call: TRBV19
cdr3_length: 15
cdr3_nt: TGTGCCAGTAGTCCACAGGGGGACCTTTACACTGAAGCTTTCTTT
cdr3_aa: CASSPQGDLYTEAFF

clone_size: -
d_call: -
j_call: TRBJ2-1
v_call: TRBV18
cdr3_length: 11
cdr3_nt: TGTGCCAGCTCGAGGGACAATGAGCAGTTCTTC
cdr3_aa: CASSRDNEQFF

clone_size: -
d_call: -
j_call: TRBJ1-2
v_call: TRBV9
cdr3_length: 14
cdr3_nt: TGTGCCAGCAGCGTAGCAGCAGGGAACTATGGCTACACCTTC
cdr3_aa: CASSVAAGNYGYTF

clone_size: -
d_call: TRBD2
j_call: TRBJ2-1
v_call: TRBV15
cdr3_length: 19
cdr3_nt: TGTGCCACCAGCTGGGGCATGAGACTAGCGGGAGCTCCATACAATGAGCAGTTCTTC
cdr3_aa: CATSWGMRLAGAPYNEQFF

clone_size: once
d_call: -
j_call: TRBJ2-1
v_call: TRBV4-1
cdr3_length: 15
cdr3_nt: TGCGCCAGCAGCCTGCGGGACGAGGTGGGCGTGGAGCAGTTCTTC
cdr3_aa: CASSLRDEVGVEQFF

clone_size: -
d_call: -
j_call: TRBJ2-1
v_call: TRBV7-2
cdr3_length: 15
cdr3_nt: TGTGCCAGCAGCCCCTCCGGGACAAGTTACAATGAGCAGTTCTTC
cdr3_aa: CASSPSGTSYNEQFF

clone_size: -
d_call: -
j_call: TRBJ1-1
v_call: TRBV4-3
cdr3_length: 14
cdr3_nt: TGCGCCAGCAGCCAAGGGGGCAGGTCGTCTGAAGCTTTCTTT
cdr3_aa: CASSQGGRSSEAFF

clone_size: few
d_call: -
j_call: TRBJ1-1
v_call: TRBV9
cdr3_length: 15
cdr3_nt: TGTGCCAGCAGCGTAGCGTCGGGGGGCGGCACTGAAGCTTTCTTT
cdr3_aa: CASSVASGGGTEAFF

clone_size: -
d_call: TRBD1
j_call: TRBJ2-5
v_call: TRBV7-2
cdr3_length: 15
cdr3_nt: TGTGCCAGCAGCACCTTGACAGGGGGCATGAAGACCCAGTACTTC
cdr3_aa: CASSTLTGGMKTQYF

clone_size: -
d_call: TRBD1
j_call: TRBJ2-5
v_call: TRBV7-7
cdr3_length: 15
cdr3_nt: TGTGCTAGCAGCCTTGGGACAGGGGGATCGGAGACCCAGTACTTC
cdr3_aa: CASSLGTGGSETQYF

clone_size: -
d_call: -
j_call: TRBJ1-3
v_call: TRBV19
cdr3_length: 13
cdr3_nt: TGTGCCAGTAGTATCGAGGCGCAAAACACCATATATTTT
cdr3_aa: CASSIEAQNTIYF

clone_size: -
d_call: TRBD1
j_call: TRBJ2-7
v_call: TRBV19
cdr3_length: 14
cdr3_nt: TGTGCCAGTAGTATGAGGCAGGGGGACTACGAGCAGTACTTC
cdr3_aa: CASSMRQGDYEQYF

clone_size: -
d_call: -
j_call: TRBJ1-3
v_call: TRBV4-2
cdr3_length: 18
cdr3_nt: TGTGCCAGCAGCCAAGATTCGTTCGACTCAGCCTCTGGAAACACCATATATTTT
cdr3_aa: CASSQDSFDSASGNTIYF

clone_size: -
d_call: TRBD1
j_call: TRBJ2-1
v_call: TRBV4-3
cdr3_length: 16
cdr3_nt: TGCGCCAGCAGTCAGTTTTTGGGACAGGGAAACAATGAGCAGTTCTTC
cdr3_aa: CASSQFLGQGNNEQFF

clone_size: -
d_call: TRBD1
j_call: TRBJ1-2
v_call: TRBV29-1
cdr3_length: 12
cdr3_nt: TGCAGCGTTGTCGACAGGGGCTATGGCTACACCTTC
cdr3_aa: CSVVDRGYGYTF

clone_size: few
d_call: TRBD2
j_call: TRBJ2-1
v_call: TRBV4-3
cdr3_length: 16
cdr3_nt: TGCGCCAGCAGCTCAGGGACTAGCGGGGGGGCCCATGAGCAGTTCTTC
cdr3_aa: CASSSGTSGGAHEQFF

clone_size: -
d_call: -
j_call: TRBJ2-3
v_call: TRBV7-2
cdr3_length: 16
cdr3_nt: TGTGCCAGCAGCAAGAAAAGCGGTGGGAGCACAGATACGCAGTATTTT
cdr3_aa: CASSKKSGGSTDTQYF

clone_size: -
d_call: TRBD1
j_call: TRBJ2-4
v_call: TRBV5-1
cdr3_length: 16
cdr3_nt: TGCGCCAGCAGCTTGGGACAGGGGGGAGCCAAAAACATTCAGTACTTC
cdr3_aa: CASSLGQGGAKNIQYF

clone_size: -
d_call: TRBD2
j_call: TRBJ2-1
v_call: TRBV7-9
cdr3_length: 17
cdr3_nt: TGTGCCAGCAGCTCCGGCGCGACTAGCGGGGAGGCGGATGAGCAGTTCTTC
cdr3_aa: CASSSGATSGEADEQFF

clone_size: -
d_call: TRBD1
j_call: TRBJ2-4
v_call: TRBV15
cdr3_length: 16
cdr3_nt: TGTGCCACCAGCTCCTCTAGGGGGCCGGCCAAAAACATTCAGTACTTC
cdr3_aa: CATSSSRGPAKNIQYF

clone_size: -
d_call: -
j_call: TRBJ2-2
v_call: TRBV18
cdr3_length: 15
cdr3_nt: TGTGCCAGCTCAGCAGCAGGGGTTTTCACCGGGGAGCTGTTTTTT
cdr3_aa: CASSAAGVFTGELFF

clone_size: once
d_call: -
j_call: TRBJ1-1
v_call: TRBV18
cdr3_length: 15
cdr3_nt: TGTGCCAGCTCACCACCGCAGGGGCAATACACTGAAGCTTTCTTT
cdr3_aa: CASSPPQGQYTEAFF

clone_size: few
d_call: TRBD1
j_call: TRBJ1-1
v_call: TRBV30
cdr3_length: 15
cdr3_nt: TGTGCCTGGAGTGTACGGGGGACAGAGAACACTGAAGCTTTCTTT
cdr3_aa: CAWSVRGTENTEAFF

clone_size: -
d_call: -
j_call: TRBJ2-4
v_call: TRBV10-3
cdr3_length: 14
cdr3_nt: TGTGCCATCAGTGAGGCCAGCGGTAAAAACATTCAGTACTTC
cdr3_aa: CAISEASGKNIQYF

clone_size: -
d_call: TRBD1
j_call: TRBJ2-7
v_call: TRBV2
cdr3_length: 14
cdr3_nt: TGTGCCAGCAGTTTCGGACAGGGTTCCTACGAGCAGTACTTC
cdr3_aa: CASSFGQGSYEQYF

clone_size: -
d_call: TRBD1
j_call: TRBJ1-1
v_call: TRBV6-5
cdr3_length: 16
cdr3_nt: TGTGCCAGCAGTTTCGGACAGGGGGCCCTGAACACTGAAGCTTTCTTT
cdr3_aa: CASSFGQGALNTEAFF

clone_size: -
d_call: -
j_call: TRBJ1-1
v_call: TRBV4-2
cdr3_length: 11
cdr3_nt: TGTGCCAGCAGCCAAGAAAAGGGGCTGGTCTTT
cdr3_aa: CASSQEKGLVF

clone_size: -
d_call: TRBD1
j_call: TRBJ1-2
v_call: TRBV5-1
cdr3_length: 14
cdr3_nt: TGCGCCAGCAGCGGACAGGTTTCCAACTATGGCTACACCTTC
cdr3_aa: CASSGQVSNYGYTF

clone_size: -
d_call: -
j_call: TRBJ1-2
v_call: TRBV29-1
cdr3_length: 13
cdr3_nt: TGCAGCGCAAGAGGACAGAGTAACTATGGCTACACCTTC
cdr3_aa: CSARGQSNYGYTF

clone_size: -
d_call: -
j_call: TRBJ1-5
v_call: TRBV6-1
cdr3_length: 13
cdr3_nt: TGTGCCAGCAGCTCGGACTTTAATCAGCCCCAGCATTTT
cdr3_aa: CASSSDFNQPQHF

clone_size: -
d_call: TRBD1
j_call: TRBJ2-2
v_call: TRBV11-1
cdr3_length: 15
cdr3_nt: TGTGCCAGCAGCTCCCGGGACAGGGGGACCGGGGAGCTGTTTTTT
cdr3_aa: CASSSRDRGTGELFF

clone_size: -
d_call: -
j_call: TRBJ1-6
v_call: TRBV19
cdr3_length: 13
cdr3_nt: TGTGCCAGTAGGACAGATCATAATTCACCCCTCCACTTT
cdr3_aa: CASRTDHNSPLHF

clone_size: few
d_call: TRBD1
j_call: TRBJ2-5
v_call: TRBV27
cdr3_length: 14
cdr3_nt: TGTGCCAGCAGTCACGGACAGGGGCGGGAGACCCAGTACTTC
cdr3_aa: CASSHGQGRETQYF

clone_size: -
d_call: TRBD1
j_call: TRBJ1-2
v_call: TRBV28
cdr3_length: 14
cdr3_nt: TGTGCCAGCAGAAACGGGGACAGCCCCTATGGCTACACCTTC
cdr3_aa: CASRNGDSPYGYTF

clone_size: -
d_call: TRBD1
j_call: TRBJ2-2
v_call: TRBV19
cdr3_length: 15
cdr3_nt: TGTGCCAGTGCCCGGGGGGACAGGGACACCGGGGAGCTGTTTTTT
cdr3_aa: CASARGDRDTGELFF

clone_size: -
d_call: TRBD1
j_call: TRBJ2-3
v_call: TRBV30
cdr3_length: 15
cdr3_nt: TGTGCCTGGAGTGGAGGGCAGGGGGCGGCAGATACGCAGTATTTT
cdr3_aa: CAWSGGQGAADTQYF

clone_size: -
d_call: -
j_call: TRBJ1-5
v_call: TRBV5-6
cdr3_length: 14
cdr3_nt: TGTGCCAGCAGCTTAAGGGGGTCTGGGCAGCCCCAGCATTTT
cdr3_aa: CASSLRGSGQPQHF